This is a list of T cell receptor beta chains from one sample in a study of shared clonotypes between healthy human individuals. Generated by immunoSEQ multiplex PCR, the TCRdb table keeps only in-frame clones and is missing some. The sample contains some 2.3 million clones, just over 90% of which appear only once. The sequenced sample was naive CD4+ T cells from PBMCs. These receptors were collected from a man younger than 30 in good health. Some clones in this sample may be carry-over from other donors' samples. CDR3s include the opening cysteine and the closing phenylalanine or tryptophan. The D gene is left open where the match is weak. Clone size is shown for a subset of rows, as once, few, many or a class of expanded clone.

TRBV5-4	TRBJ2-5	-	-	CASSLRIQETQYF	TGTGCCAGCAGCTTAAGGATTCAAGAGACCCAGTACTTC
TRBV6-5	TRBJ2-1	TRBD1	-	CASSWDSYNEQFF	TGTGCCAGCAGTTGGGACAGCTACAATGAGCAGTTCTTC
TRBV14	TRBJ1-2	-	-	CASSQRQGTPPNYGYTF	TGTGCCAGCAGCCAACGGCAGGGGACCCCTCCGAACTATGGCTACACCTTC
TRBV28	TRBJ2-7	-	-	CASTSGPHGPFYEQYF	TGTGCCAGCACCTCAGGCCCCCATGGACCCTTCTACGAGCAGTACTTC
TRBV7-3	TRBJ2-1	TRBD2	-	CASSLGTSGSRDEQFF	TGTGCCAGCAGCTTAGGGACTAGCGGGAGTCGAGATGAGCAGTTCTTC
TRBV5-1	TRBJ2-1	TRBD2	-	CASSRGASGPDNEQFF	TGCGCCAGCAGCCGCGGGGCTAGCGGTCCCGACAATGAGCAGTTCTTC
TRBV19	TRBJ1-1	-	-	CASSPTGGTEAFF	TGTGCCAGTAGCCCTACTGGAGGCACTGAAGCTTTCTTT
TRBV6-1	TRBJ1-5	-	-	CASSERAGSYSNQPQHF	TGTGCCAGCAGTGAAAGGGCAGGGTCATATAGCAATCAGCCCCAGCATTTT
TRBV2	TRBJ2-7	TRBD2	-	CAGAMAGGPEQYF	TGTGCCGGGGCTATGGCGGGAGGGCCCGAGCAGTACTTC
TRBV15	TRBJ2-3	TRBD1	-	CATSAVMAGGRTDTQYF	TGTGCCACCAGCGCGGTGATGGCAGGGGGCCGGACAGATACGCAGTATTTT
TRBV28	TRBJ1-3	-	-	CASSRPGFKDTIYF	TGTGCCAGCAGTCGACCGGGGTTTAAGGACACCATATATTTT
TRBV5-1	TRBJ2-5	TRBD2	-	CASSAGGRETQYF	TGCGCCAGCAGCGCGGGAGGTCGGGAGACCCAGTACTTC
TRBV7-9	TRBJ1-1	TRBD1	-	CASSPGQGFTEAFF	TGTGCCAGCAGCCCCGGACAGGGTTTCACTGAAGCTTTCTTT
TRBV7-2	TRBJ2-1	TRBD2	-	CASSAGLAGGNEQFF	TGTGCCAGCAGCGCGGGACTAGCGGGAGGGAATGAGCAGTTCTTC
TRBV6-1	TRBJ1-5	-	once	CASTQGPAQPQHF	TGTGCCAGCACACAGGGTCCGGCCCAGCCCCAGCATTTT
TRBV5-6	TRBJ1-1	TRBD1	-	CASSTGTGFAEAFF	TGTGCCAGCAGTACCGGGACAGGGTTTGCTGAAGCTTTCTTT
TRBV2	TRBJ2-7	-	-	CASSPNGLSYEQYF	TGTGCCAGCAGCCCTAACGGTCTCTCCTACGAGCAGTACTTC
TRBV7-3	TRBJ1-5	-	-	CASSPGGGQPQHF	TGTGCCAGCAGCCCTGGGGGTGGCCAGCCCCAGCATTTT
TRBV5-1	TRBJ2-2	-	-	CASSVGPSGEGTGELFF	TGCGCCAGCAGCGTTGGGCCTTCAGGGGAGGGCACCGGGGAGCTGTTTTTT
TRBV5-1	TRBJ2-7	-	-	CASSPVSQSYEQYF	TGCGCCAGCAGCCCGGTGTCCCAATCCTACGAGCAGTACTTC
TRBV5-1	TRBJ2-7	-	-	CASSFEGSWREQYF	TGCGCCAGCAGCTTTGAGGGGAGTTGGAGGGAGCAGTACTTC
TRBV7-3	TRBJ2-1	-	-	CASSPQGQSSYNEQFF	TGTGCCAGCAGCCCTCAGGGGCAAAGCTCCTACAATGAGCAGTTCTTC
TRBV10-3	TRBJ2-1	TRBD2	-	CAISEMDARGGTEQFF	TGTGCCATCAGTGAGATGGACGCTAGGGGAGGGACTGAGCAGTTCTTC
TRBV7-2	TRBJ1-3	-	-	CASSSSLISGNTIYF	TGTGCCAGCAGCTCGAGCTTGATCTCTGGAAACACCATATATTTT
TRBV5-6	TRBJ1-6	TRBD1	-	CASSVLTGDNSPLHF	TGTGCCAGCAGCGTTTTGACAGGGGACAATTCACCCCTCCACTTT
TRBV30	TRBJ1-5	TRBD1	-	CAWSPKGGQWLQPQHF	TGTGCCTGGAGTCCGAAGGGGGGACAGTGGCTTCAGCCCCAGCATTTT
TRBV9	TRBJ1-2	-	-	CASSLTGWGYGYTF	TGTGCCAGCAGCCTCACGGGGTGGGGTTATGGCTACACCTTC
TRBV28	TRBJ2-3	TRBD2	once	CASIPPGLAGFPDTQYF	TGTGCCAGCATCCCCCCGGGACTAGCGGGATTCCCAGATACGCAGTATTTT
TRBV4-1	TRBJ1-4	TRBD1	-	CASSGGQGNEKLFF	TGCGCCAGCAGCGGAGGACAGGGGAATGAAAAACTGTTTTTT
TRBV7-2	TRBJ2-1	-	-	CASSLVSLLGRSEQFF	TGTGCCAGCAGCTTAGTCTCGTTGCTAGGGCGGAGTGAGCAGTTCTTC
TRBV5-1	TRBJ1-1	TRBD1	-	CASSLEGTGGFTEAFF	TGCGCCAGCAGCTTGGAGGGGACAGGGGGTTTCACTGAAGCTTTCTTT
TRBV5-5	TRBJ1-1	TRBD1	-	CASSPRTGGLTEAFF	TGTGCCAGCAGCCCGAGGACAGGGGGCTTGACTGAAGCTTTCTTT
TRBV6-5	TRBJ1-2	TRBD1	-	CASSYSRQGRSYGYTF	TGTGCCAGCAGTTACTCGAGACAGGGAAGGTCCTATGGCTACACCTTC
TRBV6-1	TRBJ1-1	-	-	CASSREKNTEAFF	TGTGCCAGCAGTAGAGAAAAGAACACTGAAGCTTTCTTT
TRBV18	TRBJ2-1	TRBD1	once	CASSRQGAAYNEQFF	TGTGCCAGCTCACGACAGGGGGCGGCCTACAATGAGCAGTTCTTC
TRBV4-3	TRBJ1-1	-	-	CASSQVGGANTEAFF	TGCGCCAGCAGCCAAGTAGGCGGGGCAAACACTGAAGCTTTCTTT
TRBV5-1	TRBJ1-2	TRBD1	-	CASSWSSGQGAGYGYTF	TGCGCCAGCAGCTGGTCATCCGGGCAGGGGGCGGGCTATGGCTACACCTTC
TRBV5-1	TRBJ1-1	TRBD1	-	CASSSNTGGYTEAFF	TGCGCCAGCAGCTCTAATACAGGGGGGTACACTGAAGCTTTCTTT
TRBV9	TRBJ1-2	-	-	CASSVATWPAGGYTF	TGTGCCAGCAGCGTAGCTACTTGGCCGGCTGGGGGCTACACCTTC
TRBV6-1	TRBJ2-3	TRBD1	-	CASSEVRTGGNTQYF	TGTGCCAGCAGTGAAGTCAGGACAGGGGGCAATACGCAGTATTTT
TRBV7-9	TRBJ1-1	-	-	CASSLSRYTEAFF	TGTGCCAGCAGCTTAAGCAGGTACACTGAAGCTTTCTTT